The clone carrying this T cell receptor beta chain has just a few counts. Its antigen remains unknown. The V gene lost 5 bases and the J gene lost 2 bases, with 25 bases spanning the gap. The CDR3 contains 19 residues. Germline CDR1 and CDR2: MNHEY and SVGAGI. These data originate in a study of T-cell memory formation after mild COVID-19. About the research overall: TCR clusters mostly belonged to single donors.

Constant-segment primers served in 5'RACE that generated TCR alpha and TCR beta cDNA libraries bearing sample barcodes and UMIs. TCRdb recomputed calls from the 5' RACE reads with MiXCR, one row per CDR3 protein. Of about 190,000 distinct CDR3 sequences in the sample, 18% were seen once. Study findings and constraints: Later expanders leaned CD4+, whereas day 15 to 85 contracting clones were balanced CD4/CD8. Confirmation was lacking for SARS-CoV-2 specificity of second-wave clones that peaked on day 37.

This sequence originates from an adult woman who had mild COVID-19 (a few samples of this study predate the infection). Cell type and time point are not known. This chain joins TRBV6-5 and TRBJ1-5; D may be TRBD1 (5 bases). Input material: PBMCs or a T cell subset sorted from them (not recorded which). The CDR3 sequence: CASSAPRTLQGHGNQPQHF. The CDR3 DNA follows: TGTGCCAGCAGTGCTCCCAGGACCCTCCAGGGTCATGGCAATCAGCCCCAGCATTTT.